Sequencing of this T cell receptor (beta chain) was carried out in a study of vaccination and CD4 T cells after COVID-19. This clonotype is large within its sample. Antigen: not known. Treatment specified: approximately 11-day PBMC culture with coronavirus spike peptide pools or control peptides (ViraFEST assay). Sequencing of the DNA from cultured CD4+ T cells was carried out with the Oncomine TCR Beta short-read assay. MiXCR, applied by TCRdb to the PCR reads, yields one record per CDR3 protein. This table has roughly 3,000 distinct CDR3 sequences, 25% to 40% appearing once. The CDR3 has 16 residues.

The sample taken for sequencing was CD4+ T cells from blood, cultured in vitro. The sequence derives from a human donor who had recovered from COVID-19. This chain uses TRBV21-1 with TRBJ1-1; the table assigns TRBD1, which was not confirmed against the DNA. TRBV21-1 counts as a pseudogene. CDR3 sequence: CAPTRGGQGGSLGAFF. For the CDR3, the DNA is TGTGCCCCGACCAGAGGTGGACAGGGGGGATCGTTAGGGGCTTTCTTT.